This TCR beta chain was sequenced during a study of CD8 T cells in ankylosing spondylitis. Germline V gene data show CDR1 as MDHEN and CDR2 as SYDVKM. The CDR3 totals 11 residues. Trimming pared 5 bases from V and 15 bases from J, leaving 13 bases between. In its sample, this clonotype was seen many times. Its target is not known. Findings and caveats of the study: There were earlier reports of some motif variants in reactive arthritis synovial fluid and blood. Disease-linked clones were found to be CD8+ and relatively rare in peripheral blood.

TCRdb used MiXCR to reprocess the 5' RACE reads, holding one entry per CDR3 protein. Of about 240,000 distinct CDR3 sequences in the sample, roughly 8.2% were seen once. The TCR was taken from a female donor with ankylosing spondylitis or in good health (not recorded which). The sequencing sample was made of blood, either unsorted or a sorted T cell fraction (not recorded which). The rearrangement links TRBV28 to TRBJ1-4; D perhaps matches TRBD1 (6 bases). Here the CDR3 reads CASSQGREVFF. The CDR3 DNA reads TGTGCCAGCAGTCAGGGGCGGGAAGTGTTTTTT. The whole variable domain, filled in from reference TRBV28 and TRBJ1-4, reads DVKVTQSSRYLVKRTGEKVFLECVQDMDHENMFWYRQDPGLGLRLIYFSYDVKMKEKGDIPEGYSVSREKKERFSLILESASTNQTSMYLCASSQGREVFFGSGTQLSVL.